This T cell receptor (beta chain) was retrieved from a study of beta chain features in type 1 diabetes. Sequencing targeted expressed TCRB transcripts, as all isolated RNA had been reverse transcribed. The method was immunoSEQ multiplex PCR; TCRdb's version includes in-frame clones alone and lacks a portion of them. The table lists 350,000 to 400,000 clones, roughly 13% of them singletons. This clone was counted only a few times. Its specificity is unknown. Study results and limitations: Among all four CD4+ subsets, Type 1 diabetes patients had TCRB CDR3s that were moderately but significantly shorter.

The sample taken for sequencing was naive CD4+ T cells from blood. This TCR derives from a young woman with type 1 diabetes.

In nucleotides, the CDR3 is TGTGCCAGCAGCCGCCGGACTAGCGGCTCAGGTACGCAGTATTTT. It is translated as CASSRRTSGSGTQYF. V usage is TRBV14 and J usage is TRBJ2-3; TRBD2 matches 10 bases. The CDR3 consists of 15 residues. V lost 4 bases and J lost 8; bases outside the gene matches: 9. Germline assignment: CDR1 SGHDN and CDR2 FVKESK.